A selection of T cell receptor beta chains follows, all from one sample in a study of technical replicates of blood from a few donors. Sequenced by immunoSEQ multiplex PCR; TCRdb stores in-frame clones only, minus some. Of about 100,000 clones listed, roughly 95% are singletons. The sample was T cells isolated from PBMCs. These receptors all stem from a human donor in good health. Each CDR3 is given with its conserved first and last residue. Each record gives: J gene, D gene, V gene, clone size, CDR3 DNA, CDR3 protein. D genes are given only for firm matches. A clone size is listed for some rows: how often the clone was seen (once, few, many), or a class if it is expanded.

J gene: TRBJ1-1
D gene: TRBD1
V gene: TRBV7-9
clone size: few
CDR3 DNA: TGTGCCAGCAGCAACCGTGACAGGGGGCTGGGGTACACTGAAGCTTTCTTT
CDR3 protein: CASSNRDRGLGYTEAFF

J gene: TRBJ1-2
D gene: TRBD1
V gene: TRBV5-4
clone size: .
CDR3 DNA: TGTGCCAGCACCCGGGGACAGGGCGACTATGGCTACACCTTC
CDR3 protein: CASTRGQGDYGYTF

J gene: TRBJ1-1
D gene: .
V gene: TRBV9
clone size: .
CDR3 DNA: TGTGCCAGCAGCACCGACACAGGAGCCGAAGCTTTCTTT
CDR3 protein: CASSTDTGAEAFF

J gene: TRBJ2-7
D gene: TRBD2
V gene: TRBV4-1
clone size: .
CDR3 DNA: TGCGCCAGCAGCCATGGGACTAGCGGGAGGGCCCCCTACGAGCAGTACTTC
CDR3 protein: CASSHGTSGRAPYEQYF

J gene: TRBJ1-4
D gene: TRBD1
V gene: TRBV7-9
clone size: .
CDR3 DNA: TGTGCCAGCAGCTCTCCGGGACAGGGAAGGGAAAAACTGTTTTTT
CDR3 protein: CASSSPGQGREKLFF

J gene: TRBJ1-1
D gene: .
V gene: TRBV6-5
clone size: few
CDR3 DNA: TGTGCCAGCAGTTACGGGGGGACGAACACTGAAGCTTTCTTT
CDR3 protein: CASSYGGTNTEAFF

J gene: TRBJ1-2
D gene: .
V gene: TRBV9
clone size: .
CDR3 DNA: TGTGCCAGCAGCGTAGAGGGAGTGGGCAGCTATGGCTACACCTTC
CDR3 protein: CASSVEGVGSYGYTF

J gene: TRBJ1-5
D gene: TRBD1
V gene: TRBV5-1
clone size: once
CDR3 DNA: TGCGCCAGCAGCATCGGGACAGGCGGTCAGCCCCAGCATTTT
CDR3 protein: CASSIGTGGQPQHF

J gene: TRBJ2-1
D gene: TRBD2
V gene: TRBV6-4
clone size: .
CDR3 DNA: TGTGCCAGCAGTGACTCCACTAGCGGAGACAATGAGCAGTTCTTC
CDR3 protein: CASSDSTSGDNEQFF

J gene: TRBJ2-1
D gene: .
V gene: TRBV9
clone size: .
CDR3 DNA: TGTGCCAGCAGCGTTCAGGGTGGGGATGAGCAGTTCTTC
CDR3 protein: CASSVQGGDEQFF

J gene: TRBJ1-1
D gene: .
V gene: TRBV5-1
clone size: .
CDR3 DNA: TGCGCCAGCAGCTTGTCGGGGTCTAACACTGAAGCTTTCTTT
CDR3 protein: CASSLSGSNTEAFF

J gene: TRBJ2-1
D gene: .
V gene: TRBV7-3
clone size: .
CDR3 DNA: TGTGCCAGCAGCTCCTCCACTAGCTCCGGAGATGAGCAGTTCTTC
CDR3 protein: CASSSSTSSGDEQFF

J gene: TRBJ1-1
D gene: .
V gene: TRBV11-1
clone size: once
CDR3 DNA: TGTGCCAGCAGCTTGTTTCGTTGGGGCAACACTGAAGCTTTCTTT
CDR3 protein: CASSLFRWGNTEAFF

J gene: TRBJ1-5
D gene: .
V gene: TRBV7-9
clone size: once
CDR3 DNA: TGTGCCAGCAGCTTAGGGGGGCCCGGGGGCAATCAGCCCCAGCATTTT
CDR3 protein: CASSLGGPGGNQPQHF

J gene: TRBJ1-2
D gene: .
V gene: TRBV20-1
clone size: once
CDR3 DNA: TGCAGTGCTAGACAGGACTATGGCTACACCTTC
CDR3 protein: CSARQDYGYTF

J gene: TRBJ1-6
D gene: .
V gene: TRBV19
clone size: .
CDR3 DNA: TGTGCCAGTAGGACAGGATTGCATAATTCACCCCTCCACTTT
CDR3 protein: CASRTGLHNSPLHF

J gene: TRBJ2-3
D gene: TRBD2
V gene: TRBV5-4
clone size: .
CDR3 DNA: TGTGCCAGCAGCCAACTAGCGGGAGGCGTACCAGATACGCAGTATTTT
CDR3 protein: CASSQLAGGVPDTQYF

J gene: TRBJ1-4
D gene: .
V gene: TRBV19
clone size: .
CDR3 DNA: TGTGCCAGTAGTATAGATCGGAGGGGAGGGGGTGAAAAACTGTTTTTT
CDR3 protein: CASSIDRRGGGEKLFF

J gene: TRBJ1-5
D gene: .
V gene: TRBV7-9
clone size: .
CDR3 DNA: TGTGCCAGCAGCTTAGAAGGAACAGCCCAACAGCCCCAGCATTTT
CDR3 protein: CASSLEGTAQQPQHF

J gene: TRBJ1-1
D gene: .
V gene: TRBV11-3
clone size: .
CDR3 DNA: TGTGCCAGCAGCTCCAGAGGGGGTACTGAAGCTTTCTTT
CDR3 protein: CASSSRGGTEAFF

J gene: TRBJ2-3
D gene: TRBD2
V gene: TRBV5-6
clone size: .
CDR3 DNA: TGTGCCAGCAGCTTGTCTAGCGGGAGCGGGGATACGCAGTATTTT
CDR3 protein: CASSLSSGSGDTQYF

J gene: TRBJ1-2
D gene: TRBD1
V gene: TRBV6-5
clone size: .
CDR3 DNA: TGTGCCAGCAGTTCCCCAGGGGGCGGGCGCGGTGGCTACACCTTC
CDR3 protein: CASSSPGGGRGGYTF

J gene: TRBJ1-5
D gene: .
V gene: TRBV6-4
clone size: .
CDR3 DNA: TGTGCCAGCAGTGACGACGGGGGCAATCAGCCCCAGCATTTT
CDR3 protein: CASSDDGGNQPQHF